Presented here are 8 T cell receptor beta chains from one specimen sequenced in a study of blood T cell repertoires in COVID-19. Assay used: immunoSEQ multiplex PCR; TCRdb lists only in-frame clones, some missing. In the table there are about 380,000 clones, roughly 80% of which are singletons. The sample was peripheral blood. These receptors originate from a human donor with acute or convalescent COVID-19. The donor label of this sample is uncertain.

The chain is built from TRBV7-6 and TRBJ2-1; D call uncertain. This CDR3 is built from 9 residues. The germline V gene encodes CDR1 SGHVS and CDR2 FNYEAQ. The V and J ends lost 2 bases and 13 bases respectively, with 3 bases between them. CDR3 nucleotides: TGTGCCAGCAGCTTATCTCAGTTCTTC. Amino acids: CASSLSQFF.

The chain links TRBV5-1 to TRBJ2-3, with D tentatively TRBD2 (5 bases). The ends were cut back, 0 bases at V and 3 bases at J, with 20 bases in the middle. Germline V gene sequence: CDR1 SGHRS, CDR2 YFSETQ. CDR3 size: 18 residues. In nucleotides, the CDR3 is TGCGCCAGCAGCTTGGCGGAGGTGACTCTCGTGTTGACAGATACGCAGTATTTT. Its protein is CASSLAEVTLVLTDTQYF.

The genes are TRBV19 and TRBJ2-3; 12 bases map to TRBD2. The trim removed 9 bases at V and 4 bases at J, leaving 5 bases unmatched. Germline V gives CDR1 LNHDA, CDR2 SQIVND (reference sequence). This CDR3 is built from 14 residues. CDR3 bases: TGTGCCAGCGCCGGACTAGCGGGATCAGATACGCAGTATTTT. It yields the protein CASAGLAGSDTQYF.

The rearrangement links TRBV18 to TRBJ1-2; 8 bases are shared with TRBD1. Trimming cost V 1 base and J 0 bases; bases outside gene matches: 1. Germline V gives CDR1 KGHSH, CDR2 LQKENI. The CDR3 has 15 residues. CDR3 nucleotides: TGTGCCAGCTCACCACGGGGACAGGCTAACTATGGCTACACCTTC. Its protein product is CASSPRGQANYGYTF.

V usage is TRBV30 and J usage is TRBJ1-5; possibly TRBD1 for D (6 bases). The length of the CDR3 is 15 residues. Germline CDR1 reads GTSNPN; CDR2 reads SVGIG (reference sequence). V gave up 0 bases and J gave up 6 bases, with 15 bases separating them. The CDR3: CAWSVPGASSQPQHF. CDR3 sequence (DNA): TGTGCCTGGAGTGTCCCAGGGGCATCTTCTCAGCCCCAGCATTTT.

The chain carries TRBV5-4 and TRBJ1-1; 8 nucleotides line up with TRBD1. J gave up 0 bases and V 0 bases, and 1 base lay outside the gene matches. The germline gives CDR1 SGHNT, CDR2 YYREEE (reference sequence). CDR3 length equals 15 residues. In DNA form, the CDR3 reads TGTGCCAGCAGCTTGGCAGGGGGCATGAACACTGAAGCTTTCTTT. It is translated as CASSLAGGMNTEAFF.

V usage is TRBV20-1 and J usage is TRBJ1-5; 10 nucleotides agree with TRBD1. This CDR3 comprises 15 residues. The germline V gene encodes CDR1 DFQATT and CDR2 SNEGSKA (reference sequence). J gave up 3 bases and V 3 bases, and 5 bases lay outside the gene matches. CDR3 nucleotide sequence: TGCAGTGCTAGTCCCGGGACAGGGGTCAATCAGCCCCAGCATTTT. It is translated as CSASPGTGVNQPQHF.

The chain employs TRBV18 and TRBJ2-7; tentative D call: TRBD1 (6 bases). Looked up from germline, CDR1 is KGHSH and CDR2 is LQKENI. With 6 bases removed from V and 2 bases from J, the gap between germline ends came to 14 bases. This CDR3 is built from 14 residues. CDR3 sequence reads: CASSTRGSAYEQYF. As DNA, the CDR3 is TGTGCCAGCTCTACCAGGGGTTCCGCCTACGAGCAGTACTTC.